This T cell receptor (beta chain) came from a study of CD8+ T cells in alopecia areata. Across the study: Oral tofacitinib, 5 to 10 mg twice daily, was given in an open-label trial. The percentage of affected scalp area served as the score of severity for treated patients. Whole-study findings and limits: It was observed that many expanded lesional clones persisted in scalp and blood during tofacitinib.

A remark on this clone: Its antigen is currently unknown.

Reverse transcription of extracted RNA yielded cDNA, which provided the sequencing template. Sequencing used immunoSEQ multiplex PCR; TCRdb keeps in-frame clones, though not all of them. This table holds over 150,000 clones, 55% to 75% found once. The sample's treatment: oral pan-JAK inhibitor, 5-10 mg twice daily. This TCR was recovered from a human donor with alopecia areata. This specimen consisted of CD4+ T cells sorted from blood, obtained at week 24, from a patient treated with tofacitinib.

The CDR3 nucleotides are TGTGCCAGCTCACCACCTCGGAACACAGATACGCAGTATTTT. This codes for CASSPPRNTDTQYF. V usage is TRBV18 and J usage is TRBJ2-3; D call uncertain. The CDR3 length is 14 residues. V lost 0 bases to trimming and J lost 2 bases, with 6 bases between them. Germline V CDR1 and CDR2: KGHSH, LQKENI.